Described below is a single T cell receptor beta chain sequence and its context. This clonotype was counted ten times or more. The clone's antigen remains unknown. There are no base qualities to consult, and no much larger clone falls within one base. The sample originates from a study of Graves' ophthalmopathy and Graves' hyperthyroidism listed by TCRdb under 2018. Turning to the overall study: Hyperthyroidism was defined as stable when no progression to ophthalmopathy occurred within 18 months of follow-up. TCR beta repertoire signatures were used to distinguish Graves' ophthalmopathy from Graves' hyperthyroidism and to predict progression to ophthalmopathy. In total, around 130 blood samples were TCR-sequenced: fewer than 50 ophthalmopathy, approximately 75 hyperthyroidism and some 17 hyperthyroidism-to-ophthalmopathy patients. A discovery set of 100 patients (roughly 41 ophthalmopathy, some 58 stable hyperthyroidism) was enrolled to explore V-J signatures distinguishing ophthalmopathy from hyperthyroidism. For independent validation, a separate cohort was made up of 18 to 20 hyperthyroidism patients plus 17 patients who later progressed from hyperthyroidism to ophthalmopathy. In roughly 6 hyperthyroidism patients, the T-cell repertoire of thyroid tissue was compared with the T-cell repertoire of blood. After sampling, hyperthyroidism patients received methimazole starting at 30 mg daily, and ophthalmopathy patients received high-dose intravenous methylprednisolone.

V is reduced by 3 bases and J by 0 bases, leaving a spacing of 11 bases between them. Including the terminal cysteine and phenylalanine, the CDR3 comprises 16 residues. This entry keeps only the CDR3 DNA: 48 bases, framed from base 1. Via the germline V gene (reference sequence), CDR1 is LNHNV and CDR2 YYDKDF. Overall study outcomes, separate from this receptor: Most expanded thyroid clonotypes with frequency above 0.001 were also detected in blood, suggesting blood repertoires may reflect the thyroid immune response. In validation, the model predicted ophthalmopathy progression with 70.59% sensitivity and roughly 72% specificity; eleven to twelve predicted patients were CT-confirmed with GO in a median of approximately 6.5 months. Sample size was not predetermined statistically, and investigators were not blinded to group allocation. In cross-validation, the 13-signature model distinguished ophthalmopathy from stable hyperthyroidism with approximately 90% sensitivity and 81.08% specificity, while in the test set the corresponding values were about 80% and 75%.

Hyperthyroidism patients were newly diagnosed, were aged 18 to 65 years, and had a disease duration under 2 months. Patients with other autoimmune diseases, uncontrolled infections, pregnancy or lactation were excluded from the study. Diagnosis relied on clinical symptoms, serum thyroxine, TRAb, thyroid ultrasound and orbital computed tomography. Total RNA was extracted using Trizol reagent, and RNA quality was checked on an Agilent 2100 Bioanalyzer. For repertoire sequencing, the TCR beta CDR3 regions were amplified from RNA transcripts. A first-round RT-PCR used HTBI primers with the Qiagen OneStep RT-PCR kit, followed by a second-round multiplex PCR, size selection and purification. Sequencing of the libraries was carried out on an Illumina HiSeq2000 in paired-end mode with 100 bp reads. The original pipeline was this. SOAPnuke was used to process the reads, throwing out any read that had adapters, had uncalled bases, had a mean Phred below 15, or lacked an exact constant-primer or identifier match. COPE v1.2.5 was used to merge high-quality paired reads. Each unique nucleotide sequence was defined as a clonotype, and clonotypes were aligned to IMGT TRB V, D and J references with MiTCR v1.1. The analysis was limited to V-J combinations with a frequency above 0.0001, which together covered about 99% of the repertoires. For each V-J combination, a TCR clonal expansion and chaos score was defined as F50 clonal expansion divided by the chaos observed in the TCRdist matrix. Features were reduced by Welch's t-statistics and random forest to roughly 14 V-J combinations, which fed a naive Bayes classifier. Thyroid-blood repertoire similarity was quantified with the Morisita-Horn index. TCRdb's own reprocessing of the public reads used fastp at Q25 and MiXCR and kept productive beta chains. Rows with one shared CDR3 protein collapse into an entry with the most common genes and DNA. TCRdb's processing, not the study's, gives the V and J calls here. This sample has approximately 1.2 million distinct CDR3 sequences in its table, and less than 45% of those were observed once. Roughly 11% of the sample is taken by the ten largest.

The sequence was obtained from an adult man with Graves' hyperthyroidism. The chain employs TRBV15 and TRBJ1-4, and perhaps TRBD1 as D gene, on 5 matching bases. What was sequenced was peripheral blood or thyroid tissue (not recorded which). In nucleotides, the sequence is TGTGCCACCAGCAGGGGTGACAGACCAACTAATGAAAAACTGTTTTTT. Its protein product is CATSRGDRPTNEKLFF.